Here is one TCR beta chain with its context. This entry comes from a study of shared clonotypes between healthy human individuals. The V gene end was trimmed by 4 bases and the J gene end by 2 bases; junction bases not matched to a gene: 7. This CDR3 comprises 16 residues. Looked up from germline, CDR1 is MDHEN and CDR2 is SYDVKM. Naive CD8 cells were CD45RO-negative, positively selected for CCR7, excluding terminally differentiated effector memory CD45RA+ cells. Repertoires were generated with immunoSEQ multiplex PCR, while TCRdb's copy carries only in-frame clones and drops some. The top ten clones hold about 1.1% of a sample with millions of clones, about 95% of them seen once.

This sequence was found in a man aged 18 to 35 in good health. Source material: naive CD8+ T cells sorted from blood. This sequence joins TRBV28 and TRBJ2-3; 9 positions agree with TRBD2. The CDR3 region is CASSSTAGGPTDTQYF. Here the CDR3 DNA reads TGTGCCAGCAGTTCCACGGCGGGAGGGCCCACAGATACGCAGTATTTT.